A single T cell receptor (beta chain) is shown here with its context. The data derive from a study of T-cell reconstitution after alpha-beta-depleted transplantation in children. During its preparation, the TCRbeta library received unique molecular identifiers. A single record per CDR3 protein comes from TCRdb applying MiXCR to the PCR reads. The sample has fewer than 130,000 distinct CDR3 sequences; 10% are singletons. The V gene end was trimmed by 2 bases and the J gene end by 3 bases; junction bases not matched to a gene: 1. CDR1 is ENHRY and CDR2 is SYGVKD in the germline V gene. The CDR3 sequence is 13 residues long.

The sequencing used PBMCs from the stem cell graft donor, collected from the stem cell graft. The J gene is TRBJ2-7, the V gene TRBV10-3; 7 bases are shared with TRBD1. This TCR was recovered from a human donor who donated a stem cell graft to a child with acute lymphoblastic leukemia. CDR3 sequence (DNA): TGTGCCATCAGTGAGCGGGACAGCTACGAGCAGTACTTC. Amino acid sequence: CAISERDSYEQYF.